A selection of T cell receptor beta chains follows, all from one sample in a study of cytomegalovirus exposure and HLA in healthy donors. Profiling relied on immunoSEQ multiplex PCR, and the TCRdb table lists in-frame clones only, not all of them. In the table there are more than 85,000 clones, 79% of which are singletons. Sequences were obtained from PBMCs. Receptor source: a male donor in good health and CMV-seropositive. Each CDR3 is given with its conserved first and last residue. The order of the fields is CDR3 protein, CDR3 DNA, J gene, D gene, clone size, CDR3 length, V gene. A D gene is named only where the DNA matches it firmly. Not all rows give a size; the values are once, few, many and, for expanded clones, a class.

CASSIPRGQGGELFF | TGTGCCAGCAGCATTCCCAGGGGGCAGGGCGGGGAGCTGTTTTTT | TRBJ2-2 | TRBD1 | NA | 15 | TRBV7-2
CASSPEWGNTIYF | TGCGCCAGCAGCCCCGAGTGGGGAAACACCATATATTTT | TRBJ1-3 | NA | once | 13 | TRBV5-1
CASSGARGGYGYTF | TGTGCCAGCAGTGGGGCCAGGGGAGGGTATGGCTACACCTTC | TRBJ1-2 | NA | NA | 14 | TRBV6-1
CASSQTTSGGQETQYF | TGCGCCAGCTCACAGACGACTAGCGGGGGACAAGAGACCCAGTACTTC | TRBJ2-5 | TRBD2 | NA | 16 | TRBV4-1
CASSEGGDTEAFF | TGTGCCAGCAGCGAGGGGGGGGACACTGAAGCTTTCTTT | TRBJ1-1 | NA | NA | 13 | TRBV9
CSVDRQNTEAFF | TGCAGCGTTGACAGACAGAACACTGAAGCTTTCTTT | TRBJ1-1 | NA | few | 12 | TRBV29-1
CASSLAPGANTEAFF | TGTGCCAGCAGCTTAGCGCCAGGCGCGAACACTGAAGCTTTCTTT | TRBJ1-1 | NA | few | 15 | TRBV7-2
CSVVWAPSTDTQYF | TGCAGCGTTGTATGGGCTCCCTCCACAGATACGCAGTATTTT | TRBJ2-3 | NA | NA | 14 | TRBV29-1
CSAGGDTQYF | TGCAGCGCCGGGGGGGATACGCAGTATTTT | TRBJ2-3 | TRBD2 | NA | 10 | TRBV29-1
CASVDRGSTGNTIYF | TGTGCCAGTGTCGACAGGGGGAGTACTGGAAACACCATATATTTT | TRBJ1-3 | TRBD1 | NA | 15 | TRBV19
CASSLTGTGGGYTF | TGTGCCAGCAGCCTTACCGGGACAGGGGGTGGCTACACCTTC | TRBJ1-2 | TRBD1 | NA | 14 | TRBV6-5
CASSEGAGGPYEQYF | TGTGCCAGCAGTGAAGGGGCGGGGGGTCCCTACGAGCAGTACTTC | TRBJ2-7 | TRBD2 | NA | 15 | TRBV6-1
CASSPTGFTEAFF | TGCGCCAGCAGTCCGACAGGGTTTACTGAAGCTTTCTTT | TRBJ1-1 | TRBD1 | NA | 13 | TRBV10-1
CSVRTGGDYEQYF | TGCAGCGTCCGGACAGGGGGTGACTACGAGCAGTACTTC | TRBJ2-7 | TRBD1 | few | 13 | TRBV29-1